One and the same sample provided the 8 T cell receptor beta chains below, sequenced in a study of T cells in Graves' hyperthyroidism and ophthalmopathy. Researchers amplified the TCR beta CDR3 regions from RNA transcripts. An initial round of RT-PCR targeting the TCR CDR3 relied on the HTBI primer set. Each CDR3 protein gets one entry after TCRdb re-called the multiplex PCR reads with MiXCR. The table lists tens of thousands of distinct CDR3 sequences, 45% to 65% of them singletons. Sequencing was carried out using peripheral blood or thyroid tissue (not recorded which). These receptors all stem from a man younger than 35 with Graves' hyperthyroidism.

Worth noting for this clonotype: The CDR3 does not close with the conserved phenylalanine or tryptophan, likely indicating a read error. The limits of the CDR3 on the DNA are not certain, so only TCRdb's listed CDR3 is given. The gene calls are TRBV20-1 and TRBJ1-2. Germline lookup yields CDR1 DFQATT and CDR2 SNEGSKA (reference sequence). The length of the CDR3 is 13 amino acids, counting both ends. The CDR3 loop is CSKEGGDRYGYIL.

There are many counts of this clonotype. CDR3 in amino acids: CASSSGLNSNQPQHF. The CDR3 coding sequence is TGCGCCAGCAGCTCTGGACTGAATAGCAATCAGCCCCAGCATTTT. The genes are TRBV4-1 and TRBJ1-5; D remains unclear. This CDR3 is built from 15 residues. Trimming left V 5 bases short and J 0 bases short, with 11 bases between. Germline V lookup: CDR1 MGHRA, CDR2 YSYEKL.

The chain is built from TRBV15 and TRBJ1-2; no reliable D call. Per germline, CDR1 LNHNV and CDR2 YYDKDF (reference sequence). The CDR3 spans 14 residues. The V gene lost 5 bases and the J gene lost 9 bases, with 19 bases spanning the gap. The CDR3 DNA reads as TGTGCCACCAGCTTTAGCAGGACCCAAGGTCGCTACACCTTC. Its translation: CATSFSRTQGRYTF. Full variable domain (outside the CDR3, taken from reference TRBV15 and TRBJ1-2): DAMVIQNPRYQVTQFGKPVTLSCSQTLNHNVMYWYQQKSSQAPKLLFHYYDKDFNNEADTPDNFQSRRPNTSFCFLDIRSPGLGDTAMYLCATSFSRTQGRYTFGSGTRLTVV.

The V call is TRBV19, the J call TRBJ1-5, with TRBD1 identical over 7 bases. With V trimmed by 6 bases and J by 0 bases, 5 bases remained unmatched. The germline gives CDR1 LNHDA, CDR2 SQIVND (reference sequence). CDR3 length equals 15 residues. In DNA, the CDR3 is TGTGCCAGTAGCCAGGGACAGATTAGCAATCAGCCCCAGCATTTT. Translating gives CASSQGQISNQPQHF.

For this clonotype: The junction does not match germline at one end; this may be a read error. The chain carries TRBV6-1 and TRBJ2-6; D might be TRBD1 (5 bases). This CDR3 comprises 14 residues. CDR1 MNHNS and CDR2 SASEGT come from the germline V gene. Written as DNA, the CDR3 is TGTGCCAGTGAACCCGGAGCTGGGGCCAACGTCCCGACTTTC. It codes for CASEPGAGANVPTF.

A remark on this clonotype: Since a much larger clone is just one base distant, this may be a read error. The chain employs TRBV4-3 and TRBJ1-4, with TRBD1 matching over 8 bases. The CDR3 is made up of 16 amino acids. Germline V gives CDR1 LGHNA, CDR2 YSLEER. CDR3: CASSQTPGGFPENLFF. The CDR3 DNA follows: TGCGCCAGCAGCCAAACTCCAGGGGGCTTTCCTGAAAACCTGTTTTTT.

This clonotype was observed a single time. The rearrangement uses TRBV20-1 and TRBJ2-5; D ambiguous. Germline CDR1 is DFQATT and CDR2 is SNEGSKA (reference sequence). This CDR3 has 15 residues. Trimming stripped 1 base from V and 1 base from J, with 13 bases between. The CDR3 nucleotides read TGCAGTGCTAGAGGTTCGATGGACCGCCAAGAGACCCAGTACTTC. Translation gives CSARGSMDRQETQYF.

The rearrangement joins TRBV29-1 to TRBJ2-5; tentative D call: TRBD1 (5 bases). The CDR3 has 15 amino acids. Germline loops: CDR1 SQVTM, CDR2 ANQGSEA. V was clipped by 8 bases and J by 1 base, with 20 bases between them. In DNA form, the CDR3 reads TGCAGCACCCAATCTGGGCACAGGTCCCAAGAGACCCAGTACTTC. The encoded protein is CSTQSGHRSQETQYF.